The present T cell receptor (beta chain) was sequenced within a study of CD4 T cells in relation to SARS-CoV-2 and coronaviruses. Only in-frame clones appear in the TCRdb table, and some are missing; sequencing was by immunoSEQ multiplex PCR. The sample lists about 21,000 clones; approximately 80% were seen once. V lost 5 bases and J lost 5, with 9 bases in between. This CDR3 has 13 residues. The germline CDR1 and CDR2 sequences are MNHEY and SVGAGI. Before the COVID-19 pandemic, during about 2010-2018, CD4+ T cells were taken from unexposed donors. Isolation of CD4+ T cells took place after less than 13 days in culture. Unexposed-donor CD4+ T cells were probed with SARS-CoV-2 S/N and four cold-coronavirus spikes, cells permitting. In the case of this clone: Its antigen is unidentified.

V is TRBV6-5 and J is TRBJ2-2; D may be TRBD1 (6 bases). Source material: CD4+ T cells from PBMCs, cultured in vitro. The receptor's source is a human donor in good health. DNA for the CDR3: TGTGCCAGCAGTAAACAGGGAACCGGGGAGCTGTTTTTT. Protein: CASSKQGTGELFF.